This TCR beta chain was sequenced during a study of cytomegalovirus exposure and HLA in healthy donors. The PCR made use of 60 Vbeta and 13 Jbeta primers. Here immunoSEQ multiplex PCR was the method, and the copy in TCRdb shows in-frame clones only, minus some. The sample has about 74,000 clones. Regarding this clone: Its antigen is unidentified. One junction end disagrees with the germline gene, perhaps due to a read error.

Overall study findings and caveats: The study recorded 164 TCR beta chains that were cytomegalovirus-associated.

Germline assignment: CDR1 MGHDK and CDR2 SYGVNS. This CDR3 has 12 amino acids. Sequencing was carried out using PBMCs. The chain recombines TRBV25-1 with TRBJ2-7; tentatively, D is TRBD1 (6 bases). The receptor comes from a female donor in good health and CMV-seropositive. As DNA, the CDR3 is TGTGCCAGTCGACAGGACCCCTACGGGCAGTACTTC. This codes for CASRQDPYGQYF.